This T cell receptor (beta chain) was sequenced for a study of neoadjuvant anti-PD-1 for oral cavity cancer. A word on this clone: Antigen: not known.

Blood libraries mostly used around 510 ng genomic DNA, six replicates each. Profiling relied on immunoSEQ multiplex PCR, and the TCRdb table lists in-frame clones only, not all of them. The sample lists approximately 13,000 clones; about 61% were seen once. Study results and limitations: Pretreatment Treg/Th17 ratio correlated inversely with post-treatment tumor clonality.

Time point specified: after neoadjuvant nivolumab, at surgical resection. PBMCs were not maintained or expanded in culture before analysis. The TCR originated in a person aged 35-79 years with oral cavity squamous cell carcinoma. The sequencing here drew on PBMCs, taken after nivolumab (anti-PD-1) treatment.

DNA of the CDR3: TGTGCCAGAGGGGGACAGCGTCTCTCCTACGAGCAGTACTTC. Translated, it gives CARGGQRLSYEQYF. The V and J genes are TRBV21-1 and TRBJ2-7; the D segment call TRBD1 is taken from the table without a DNA check. TRBV21-1 corresponds to a pseudogene. The CDR3 extends over 14 amino acids.